Presented here are 5 T cell receptor beta chains from one specimen sequenced in a study of breast tumors, draining lymph nodes, adjacent tissues. From the multiplex PCR reads, TCRdb called clonotypes with MiXCR, one entry per CDR3 protein. The sample contains about 120,000 distinct CDR3 sequences, about 20% of which appear only once. The lymph nodes were axillary draining lymph nodes from breast cancer patients. Sequenced sample: axillary lymph node tissue. These receptors were collected from a female donor with breast cancer. Some clones in this sample may be carry-over from other donors' samples.

This clonotype occurred many times. The V and J genes are TRBV24-1 and TRBJ2-5, with 14 bases lining up with TRBD2. The trim removed 4 bases at V and 4 bases at J, leaving 4 bases unmatched. This CDR3 contains 16 residues. Germline CDR1 KGHDR, CDR2 SFDVKD. CDR3 sequence: CATSEGGLAGAETQYF. The CDR3 region has the DNA TGTGCCACCAGTGAGGGGGGACTAGCGGGAGCAGAGACCCAGTACTTC.

This clonotype was counted ten times or more. The chain employs TRBV20-1 and TRBJ2-3; the match to TRBD1 covers 9 bases. The trim removed 6 bases at V and 6 bases at J, leaving 7 bases unmatched. CDR1 is DFQATT and CDR2 is SNEGSKA in the germline V gene (reference sequence). The CDR3 extends over 13 amino acids. The CDR3: CSATTGGPDTQYF. The CDR3 DNA sequence: TGCAGTGCAACTACAGGGGGCCCCGATACGCAGTATTTT.

This sequence joins TRBV6-1 and TRBJ2-6; D is possibly TRBD1 (8 bases). This CDR3 comprises 19 residues. Trimming cost V 4 bases and J 0 bases, with 19 bases left between them. Germline V gives CDR1 MNHNS, CDR2 SASEGT. The CDR3 here is CASSVGGQGASSGANVLTF. The CDR3 DNA is TGTGCCAGCAGTGTGGGGGGGCAGGGGGCTAGCTCTGGGGCCAACGTCCTGACTTTC.

This clonotype was counted ten times or more. The V and J genes are TRBV2 and TRBJ2-5; D is possibly TRBD1 or TRBD2 (5 bases each). Germline CDR1 and CDR2: SNHLY and FYNNEI. The ends were cut back, 2 bases at V and 9 bases at J, with 13 bases in the middle. This CDR3 has 13 amino acids. This CDR3 reads CASSELPGHPQYF. The CDR3 DNA reads as TGTGCCAGCAGTGAATTGCCGGGGCACCCCCAGTACTTC. The full variable domain, with the rest looked up from reference TRBV2 and TRBJ2-5, is EPEVTQTPSHQVTQMGQEVILRCVPISNHLYFYWYRQILGQKVEFLVSFYNNEISEKSEIFDDQFSVERPDGSNFTLKIRSTKLEDSAMYFCASSELPGHPQYFGPGTRLLVL.

As to this clonotype: Being one base from a much bigger clone, this may be a read error. The CDR3 ends on some other residue instead of the conserved phenylalanine or tryptophan, so this is likely a read error. V is TRBV7-2 and J is TRBJ2-2; D ambiguous. Germline V gene lookup returns CDR1 SGHTA and CDR2 FQGNSA. This CDR3 region has 13 residues. V was trimmed by 5 bases and J by 4 bases, leaving 8 bases between them. The CDR3 is CASSKQSTGELFL. The CDR3 DNA reads TGTGCCAGCAGCAAACAAAGCACCGGGGAGCTGTTTCTT.